This TCR beta chain was documented in a study of blood T cell repertoires in COVID-19. The overall study: There were acute and convalescent COVID-19 samples, and they came from the United States, Italy and Spain.

Clinical history as reported by participants underpinned cohort assignment. All recovered Cohort 3 donors got two negative PCRs, got clearance, or saw symptom resolution. Generated by immunoSEQ multiplex PCR, the TCRdb table keeps only in-frame clones and is missing some. The data show about 140,000 clones, over 65% seen once. V lost 1 base and J 6 bases, leaving 16 bases between the germline ends. CDR3 length equals 15 residues. Germline assignment: CDR1 LGHNA and CDR2 YNFKEQ. Sequencing used PBMCs or T cells enriched from blood (not recorded which). The chain has TRBV4-2 and TRBJ2-7; D gene unclear. The receptor's source is a woman aged 45-65 years who had recovered from COVID-19. CDR3 DNA sequence: TGTGCCAGCAGCCAAGCGGATAGCCCGAACGGCGAGCAGTACTTC. Residues: CASSQADSPNGEQYF.